Each of the 27 T cell receptor beta chains below was sequenced from the same sample in a study of graft-versus-host responses after intestinal transplantation. Libraries were prepared by immunoSEQ multiplex PCR; TCRdb keeps only in-frame clonotypes and omits some of them. The sample shows about 94,000 clones, about 91% of them seen only once. Their antigen targets remain unknown. The material sequenced was unstimulated CD8+ T cells sorted from spleen or lymph node cells, taken before intestinal transplant. These receptor sequences come from a human donor who received an intestinal transplant.

The genes are TRBV5-5 and TRBJ2-7; D is perhaps TRBD2 (5 bases). CDR1 is SGHKS, CDR2 YYEKEE, per germline (reference sequence). The CDR3 contains 14 residues. Trimming took off 0 bases at V and 1 base at J, with 8 bases between the two ends. Here the CDR3 reads CASSLERTSYEQYF. The CDR3 nucleotides are TGTGCCAGCAGCTTGGAGCGGACGTCCTACGAGCAGTACTTC.

This chain uses TRBV6-5 with TRBJ1-5; maybe TRBD1 (6 bases). Germline CDR1 is MNHEY and CDR2 is SVGAGI. The CDR3 extends over 15 amino acids. Trimming left V 5 bases short and J 0 bases short, with 11 bases between. The CDR3 region is CASSRDINSNQPQHF. CDR3 DNA: TGTGCCAGCAGTAGGGACATCAATAGCAATCAGCCCCAGCATTTT.

The genes are TRBV4-3 and TRBJ2-1; TRBD2 aligns across 9 bases. Germline V gene sequence: CDR1 LGHNA, CDR2 YSLEER. The CDR3 has 17 residues. V lost 0 bases to trimming and J lost 2 bases; unmatched junction nucleotides: 5. In nucleotides, the CDR3 is TGCGCCAGCAGCCAAGATATAGCTAGCGGGACCTACAATGAGCAGTTCTTC. Translation: CASSQDIASGTYNEQFF.

The rearrangement uses TRBV25-1 and TRBJ2-5, with 7 bases matching TRBD1. This CDR3 contains 13 residues. CDR1 is MGHDK and CDR2 is SYGVNS in the germline V gene. The V gene end was trimmed by 4 bases and the J gene end by 2 bases; junction bases not matched to a gene: 1. This chain's CDR3 is CASSGDSQETQYF. The DNA for the CDR3 is TGTGCCAGCAGTGGGGACAGTCAAGAGACCCAGTACTTC.

The chain has TRBV6-6 and TRBJ1-1; maybe TRBD1 (5 bases). This CDR3 has 14 amino acids. Trimming took 6 bases from V and 4 from J, leaving 15 bases between them. The germline V gene encodes CDR1 MNHNY and CDR2 SVGAGI (reference sequence). The CDR3 bases are TGTGCCAGCAGAGTAGGACACCCAGGCACTGAAGCTTTCTTT. This encodes CASRVGHPGTEAFF.

In its sample, this clone was seen a few times. J is TRBJ1-6 and V is TRBV15; 7 bases match TRBD1. The germline V gene has CDR1 LNHNV and CDR2 YYDKDF (reference sequence). The CDR3 spans 13 residues. J gave up 7 bases and V 3 bases, and 0 bases lay outside the gene matches. CDR3 in amino acids: CATSRTGNSPLHF. CDR3 bases: TGTGCCACCAGCAGGACAGGGAATTCACCCCTCCACTTT.

V gene TRBV6-1 combines with J gene TRBJ1-2; the D gene is possibly TRBD1 (6 bases). Trimming shortened V by 5 bases and J by 0 bases, and 13 bases separated the two germline ends. CDR1 is MNHNS and CDR2 is SASEGT in the germline V gene. CDR3 size: 15 residues. The CDR3 here is CASSTNTGTNYGYTF. The DNA for the CDR3 is TGTGCCAGCAGTACGAACACAGGGACTAACTATGGCTACACCTTC.

J is TRBJ2-5 and V is TRBV5-4; tentative D call: TRBD2 (6 bases). Trimming shortened V by 4 bases and J by 2 bases, and 9 bases separated the two germline ends. The CDR3 runs to 13 residues. CDR1 and CDR2 from the germline V gene are SGHNT and YYREEE (reference sequence). CDR3 region: CASSRDFQETQYF. The CDR3 bases are TGTGCCAGCAGCCGGGACTTTCAAGAGACCCAGTACTTC.

The rearrangement links TRBV28 to TRBJ1-1; 7 bases match TRBD1. The trim removed 7 bases at V and 1 base at J, leaving 15 bases unmatched. Germline V gene lookup returns CDR1 MDHEN and CDR2 SYDVKM. This CDR3 is 17 amino acids long. DNA for the CDR3: TGTGCCAGCACCCCACCCTGGGACAGCATAGGGAACACTGAAGCTTTCTTT. As protein: CASTPPWDSIGNTEAFF.

V is TRBV28 and J is TRBJ2-2; 7 bases line up with TRBD1. The germline gives CDR1 MDHEN, CDR2 SYDVKM. The trim removed 5 bases at V and 9 bases at J, leaving 3 bases unmatched. The CDR3 sequence is 12 residues long. The CDR3, as DNA: TGTGCCAGCAGTCAGACAGGGAGGGAGCTGTTTTTT. Translating it yields CASSQTGRELFF. Full variable domain (outside the CDR3, taken from reference TRBV28 and TRBJ2-2): DVKVTQSSRYLVKRTGEKVFLECVQDMDHENMFWYRQDPGLGLRLIYFSYDVKMKEKGDIPEGYSVSREKKERFSLILESASTNQTSMYLCASSQTGRELFFGEGSRLTVL.

This chain joins TRBV12-5 and TRBJ1-2; 9 positions match TRBD1. From germline, CDR1 is LGHNT and CDR2 FRNRAP. CDR3 size: 14 residues. The J segment lost 8 bases and the V segment lost 2 bases, leaving 6 bases of the junction unmatched. CDR3: CASGLRTGDVGYTF. In nucleotides, the CDR3 is TGTGCTAGTGGTTTGAGGACAGGGGATGTAGGCTACACCTTC. The variable domain in full, completed from reference TRBV12-5 and TRBJ1-2, reads DARVTQTPRHKVTEMGQEVTMRCQPILGHNTVFWYRQTMMQGLELLAYFRNRAPLDDSGMPKDRFSAEMPDATLATLKIQPSEPRDSAVYFCASGLRTGDVGYTFGSGTRLTVV.

V usage is TRBV27 and J usage is TRBJ2-5; the match to TRBD2 covers 10 bases. The J call is in doubt because the DNA end fits TRBJ2-7 better. The CDR3 covers 16 residues. Germline lookup yields CDR1 MNHEY and CDR2 SMNVEV (reference sequence). The CDR3 DNA follows: TGTGCCAGCAGTTCCTATCAACTAGCGGGGTATTACGAGCAGTACTTC. Its protein is CASSSYQLAGYYEQYF.

The chain combines TRBV11-2 with TRBJ2-5, with 7 positions matching TRBD1. This CDR3 is built from 17 residues. The J segment lost 5 bases and the V segment lost 1 base, leaving 13 bases of the junction unmatched. Germline V gene sequence: CDR1 SGHAT, CDR2 FQNNGV. CDR3 amino acids: CASSLAMLTDRWETQYF. Written as DNA, the CDR3 is TGTGCCAGCAGCTTAGCCATGCTAACGGACAGGTGGGAGACCCAGTACTTC.

This clone was seen only once. The chain joins TRBV7-9 to TRBJ1-2; 7 bases map to TRBD1. CDR1 is SEHNR, CDR2 FQNEAQ, per germline (reference sequence). Trimming removed 6 bases from V and 1 base from J; junction bases left unmatched: 8. There are 15 residues in the CDR3. Here the CDR3 reads CASRSAGTVNYGYTF. CDR3 nucleotide sequence: TGTGCCAGCAGATCAGCCGGGACAGTTAACTATGGCTACACCTTC.

This clone was seen a single time. This rearrangement joins TRBV2 to TRBJ2-3; 9 positions agree with TRBD2. The CDR3 loop spans 18 amino acids. Germline CDR1 reads SNHLY; CDR2 reads FYNNEI. V lost 2 bases, J lost 4 bases, and 13 bases stayed unmatched. The CDR3 spells CASSEKVSGRGGPDTQYF. The DNA of the CDR3 is TGTGCCAGCAGTGAAAAGGTTAGCGGGAGAGGAGGACCAGATACGCAGTATTTT.

The chain couples TRBV7-9 to TRBJ1-2, with a tentative D call TRBD1 (5 bases). The CDR3 length is 14 residues. V was cut by 5 bases and J by 4 bases, with 14 bases left in between. The V gene's germline CDR1 is SEHNR and CDR2 FQNEAQ (reference sequence). The CDR3 loop reads CASSLVQDTYGYTF. CDR3 nucleotides: TGTGCCAGCAGCCTAGTTCAGGACACCTATGGCTACACCTTC.

V and J are TRBV7-6 and TRBJ2-2; 12 bases are a match to TRBD2. This CDR3 is 16 amino acids long. The trim removed 5 bases at V and 8 bases at J, leaving 9 bases unmatched. Germline V gene sequence: CDR1 SGHVS, CDR2 FNYEAQ. The chain's CDR3 is CASSDRLAGALGELFF. In DNA form, the CDR3 reads TGTGCCAGCAGCGACCGACTAGCGGGAGCATTGGGGGAGCTGTTTTTT.

CDR3 sequence (DNA): TGCGCCAGCAGCCATGTTACAGGGGAATCAGATGAAGCTTTCTTT. Translating gives CASSHVTGESDEAFF. This sequence joins TRBV4-1 and TRBJ1-1; 7 nucleotides match TRBD1. This CDR3 is built from 15 residues. V lost 3 bases to trimming and J lost 7 bases; unmatched junction nucleotides: 11. Germline assignment: CDR1 MGHRA and CDR2 YSYEKL.

The chain links TRBV6-5 to TRBJ1-1, with 8 bases identical to TRBD1. The CDR3 consists of 12 residues. The germline gives CDR1 MNHEY, CDR2 SVGAGI. V lost 5 bases, J lost 6 bases, and 2 bases stayed unmatched. The CDR3 DNA sequence: TGTGCCAGCAGTGACAGGGGTCCTGAAGCTTTCTTT. Its protein is CASSDRGPEAFF.

A word on this clone: At one end the junction does not follow the germline gene, possibly because of a read error. The chain combines TRBV7-9 with TRBJ2-3, with a tentative D call TRBD2 (5 bases). There are 14 residues in the CDR3. Germline CDR1 and CDR2: SEHNR and FQNEAQ (reference sequence). DNA for the CDR3: TGTGCCAGCAGCTACAATTTGGACTTCGACAAGAGGAATTTT. Its translation: CASSYNLDFDKRNF.

CDR3 region: CASSVRDSVGGAYEQYF. As DNA, the CDR3 is TGTGCCAGCAGCGTCCGGGACAGCGTAGGGGGAGCCTACGAGCAGTACTTC. This chain connects TRBV9 to TRBJ2-7; 7 bases agree with TRBD1. This CDR3 has 17 amino acids. The trim removed 2 bases at V and 2 bases at J, leaving 13 bases unmatched. CDR1 is SGDLS and CDR2 is YYNGEE in the germline V gene.

As DNA, the CDR3 is TGCGCCAGCAGCCGGTGGGCGGGACCGAGCACAGATACGCAGTATTTT. It encodes CASSRWAGPSTDTQYF. The chain has TRBV4-1 and TRBJ2-3, with D tentatively TRBD2 (6 bases). Germline V CDR1 and CDR2: MGHRA, YSYEKL. The CDR3 is 16 residues long. The V end lost 4 bases, the J end lost 0 bases, and 14 bases lay between the germline ends.

This clone was seen a single time. The chain employs TRBV5-1 and TRBJ2-1, with 9 bases that match TRBD1. The CDR3 length is 15 residues. CDR1 is SGHRS and CDR2 is YFSETQ in the germline V gene. The V and J ends lost 4 bases and 2 bases, in that order; junction bases with no gene match: 4. The CDR3 DNA reads as TGCGCCAGCAGCCCGGACAGGGGTCCCTACAATGAGCAGTTCTTC. Translated: CASSPDRGPYNEQFF.

In DNA form, the CDR3 reads TGCACCAGCAGCCAAGAAAGCTCGGGCAGGGCAAAGATGAACACTGAAGCTTTCTTT. This codes for CTSSQESSGRAKMNTEAFF. The J gene is TRBJ1-1, the V gene TRBV1; TRBD1, the table's D call, was not compared with the DNA. TRBV1 has pseudogene status. The CDR3 is 19 amino acids.

The gene calls are TRBV29-1 and TRBJ2-5; D perhaps matches TRBD2 (5 bases). V was clipped by 3 bases and J by 5 bases, with 10 bases between them. This CDR3 is 12 amino acids long. The V gene's germline CDR1 is SQVTM and CDR2 ANQGSEA. DNA for the CDR3: TGCAGCGTTGATTTGTCGGGGGAGACCCAGTACTTC. Its translation: CSVDLSGETQYF.

The chain combines TRBV29-1 with TRBJ2-1, with unresolved D. CDR3 length: 13 residues. Germline CDR1 SQVTM, CDR2 ANQGSEA. V was clipped by 7 bases and J by 6 bases, with 16 bases between them. The CDR3 region is CSANSEISNEQFF. CDR3 nucleotides: TGCAGCGCAAACAGTGAAATCTCCAATGAGCAGTTCTTC.

The J gene is TRBJ1-6, the V gene TRBV6-1; no definite D call. The CDR3 is made up of 14 amino acids. V lost 5 bases, J lost 7 bases, and 12 bases lay in between. Germline values: CDR1 MNHNS, CDR2 SASEGT. The CDR3 DNA reads as TGTGCCAGCAGTCTAACAGAATCGAATTCACCCCTCCACTTT. Protein product: CASSLTESNSPLHF.